The rows below give T cell receptor beta chains drawn from one sample of a study of control samples from healthy donors and cancer patients. TCRdb's table, derived via immunoSEQ multiplex PCR, lists solely in-frame clones and lacks some. This repertoire shows over 200,000 clones, about 80% found once; its top ten account for 10% to 15%. Sample: PBMCs. The source of these receptors is an older woman with lung cancer. Each CDR3 is given without its conserved first and last residue.

J: TRBJ1-2
V: TRBV19
CDR3: ASSDRRLWYGYT

J: TRBJ2-3
V: TRBV6-5
CDR3: ASRTSTSGTDTQY

J: TRBJ2-6
V: TRBV9
CDR3: ASSVGPSARANVLT

J: TRBJ1-2
V: TRBV4-1
CDR3: ASSQDQAGNGYT

J: TRBJ1-3
V: TRBV9
CDR3: ASSVQPGNTIY

J: TRBJ1-1
V: TRBV5-1
CDR3: ASSLESGGVTEAF

J: TRBJ2-1
V: TRBV2
CDR3: ASSPDRTYNEQF

J: TRBJ1-5
V: TRBV6-6
CDR3: ASSRYRVNSNQPQH

J: TRBJ2-5
V: TRBV29-1
CDR3: SVGQGGQETQY

J: TRBJ1-6
V: TRBV5-4
CDR3: ASSGAGQGGSPLH

J: TRBJ1-4
V: TRBV10-3
CDR3: AISGGGPGTNEKLF

J: TRBJ1-2
V: TRBV7-8
CDR3: ASSLGTSHNYGYT

J: TRBJ1-5
V: TRBV7-3
CDR3: ASSLGQGQPQH

J: TRBJ1-1
V: TRBV2
CDR3: ASSEEPGMNTEAF

J: TRBJ2-7
V: TRBV15
CDR3: ATSRDIGTGGYEQY

J: TRBJ1-1
V: TRBV3-1/TRBV3-2
CDR3: ASSTKLVNTEAF

J: TRBJ2-1
V: TRBV18
CDR3: ASSQLTVMNEQF

J: TRBJ1-1
V: TRBV7-9
CDR3: ASSRGTAEAF

J: TRBJ1-4
V: TRBV5-1
CDR3: ASSLSWEGEATNEKLF

J: TRBJ1-3
V: TRBV9
CDR3: ASSVDAGGTGNTIY

J: TRBJ2-7
V: TRBV2
CDR3: ASKKRGGDEQY

J: TRBJ2-3
V: TRBV2
CDR3: ASSGTAQPTDTQY

J: TRBJ1-2
V: TRBV10-3
CDR3: AISPTVDREEGYT

J: TRBJ1-4
V: TRBV9
CDR3: ASSVDGARVTTNEKLF

J: TRBJ2-1
V: TRBV3-1/TRBV3-2
CDR3: ASSQQLGSYNEQF

J: TRBJ1-5
V: TRBV10-2
CDR3: ASSESFQPQH

J: TRBJ1-1
V: TRBV4-1
CDR3: ASSQDRFVGGEAF

J: TRBJ1-6
V: TRBV19
CDR3: APWGTGYNSPLH

J: TRBJ2-7
V: TRBV10-3
CDR3: AISESTVTYEQY

J: TRBJ2-5
V: TRBV27
CDR3: ASSFKGARLAGDGDKETQY

J: TRBJ1-1
V: TRBV21-1
CDR3: ASSKAWQEHRDTEAF

J: TRBJ2-7
V: TRBV7-9
CDR3: ASSFGYGGEQY

J: TRBJ1-1
V: TRBV18
CDR3: ASSPPSSQGTEAF

J: TRBJ1-6
V: TRBV4-1
CDR3: ASSLEGINSPLH

J: TRBJ1-1
V: TRBV25-1
CDR3: ASAGTGGFTEAF